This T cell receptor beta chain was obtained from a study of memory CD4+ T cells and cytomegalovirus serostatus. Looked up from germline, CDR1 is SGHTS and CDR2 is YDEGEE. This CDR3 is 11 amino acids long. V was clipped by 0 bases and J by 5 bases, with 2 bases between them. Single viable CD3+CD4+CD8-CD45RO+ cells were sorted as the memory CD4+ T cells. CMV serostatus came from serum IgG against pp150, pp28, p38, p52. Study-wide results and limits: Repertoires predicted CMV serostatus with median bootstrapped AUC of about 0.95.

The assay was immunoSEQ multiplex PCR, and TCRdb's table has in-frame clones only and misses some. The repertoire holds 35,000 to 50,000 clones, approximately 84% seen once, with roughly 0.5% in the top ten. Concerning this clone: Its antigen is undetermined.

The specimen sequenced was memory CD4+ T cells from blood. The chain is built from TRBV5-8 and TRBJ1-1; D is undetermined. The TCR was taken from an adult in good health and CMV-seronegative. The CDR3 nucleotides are TGTGCCAGCAGCTTGGTAACTGAAGCTTTCTTT. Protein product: CASSLVTEAFF.